A single sample is the source of the 22 T cell receptor beta chains below, sequenced in a study of shared clonotypes between healthy human individuals (dated by TCRdb to the early 2020s). The library was made by the immunoSEQ multiplex PCR assay. In TCRdb, the immuneACCESS table is reduced to in-frame sequences with V and J assigned. These tables do not hold every clone; where another copy was compared, an unresolved V gene accounts for under half, and the others remain unexplained. The sample includes around 700,000 clones, with 72% observed a single time. Under 2% of the sample comes from the top ten. The sample consisted of memory CD4+ T cells sorted from blood. The label giving this sample's cell subset or site can be read as: CD45RA-negative fraction. The origin of the receptors is a woman aged 25-40 years in good health.

The rearrangement uses TRBV5-1 and TRBJ2-2, with 9 bases identical to TRBD1. V was clipped by 4 bases and J by 7 bases; unmatched bases: 5. Germline CDR1 SGHRS, CDR2 YFSETQ. The CDR3 loop spans 14 amino acids. CDR3 sequence reads: CASSGTGTIGELFF. The CDR3 DNA is TGCGCCAGCAGCGGGACAGGGACGATCGGGGAGCTGTTTTTT.

The CDR3 DNA follows: TGTGCCAGCAGCAGACTAGCGCTAACCAAAAACATTCAGTACTTC. Encoded protein: CASSRLALTKNIQYF. The chain has TRBV7-2 and TRBJ2-4; 8 nucleotides match TRBD2. The CDR3 consists of 15 residues. Germline V gene data show CDR1 as SGHTA and CDR2 as FQGNSA. J was trimmed by 2 bases and V by 5 bases; bases with no gene match: 5.

The chain links TRBV14 to TRBJ1-5; no clear D. CDR3 length: 12 residues. The germline V gene encodes CDR1 SGHDN and CDR2 FVKESK. Trimming took off 3 bases at V and 4 bases at J, with 4 bases between the two ends. The CDR3 DNA follows: TGTGCCAGCAGCCATCCAAATCAGCCCCAGCATTTT. As protein: CASSHPNQPQHF.

The chain combines TRBV11-1 with TRBJ2-7, with D possibly TRBD1 on 7 matching bases. Germline loops: CDR1 SGHAT, CDR2 FQDESV (reference sequence). V gave up 5 bases and J gave up 4 bases, with 18 bases separating them. The CDR3 contains 15 residues. In DNA form, the CDR3 reads TGTGCCAGCAGCGGAGGGCCAGGGGGTATGTACGAGCAGTACTTC. It yields the protein CASSGGPGGMYEQYF.

This chain uses TRBV18 with TRBJ1-1; no clear D. CDR3 size: 13 residues. Germline V lookup: CDR1 KGHSH, CDR2 LQKENI. Trimming removed 4 bases at V and 1 base at J, with 7 bases between. CDR3 protein: CASSRSSNTEAFF. Here the CDR3 DNA reads TGTGCCAGCTCACGTTCTTCGAACACTGAAGCTTTCTTT.

This chain connects TRBV19 to TRBJ2-4; TRBD1 matches at 9 bases. CDR3 length equals 14 residues. The junction had 6 bases not matched to a gene; V was cut back by 5 bases and J by 7 bases. In germline, CDR1 is LNHDA, CDR2 SQIVND (reference sequence). The CDR3 protein is CASSPDRGWNIQYF. CDR3 sequence (DNA): TGTGCCAGTAGTCCCGACAGGGGGTGGAACATTCAGTACTTC.

The rearrangement uses TRBV13 and TRBJ2-7, with 8 bases aligning to TRBD1. V shed 6 bases, J shed 3 bases, and the junction held 13 bases outside the gene matches. There are 16 residues in the CDR3. Germline V gene sequence: CDR1 PRHDT, CDR2 FYEKMQ (reference sequence). Here the CDR3 reads CASSQIGQGLDYEQYF. CDR3 nucleotide sequence: TGTGCCAGCAGTCAAATCGGACAGGGATTGGACTACGAGCAGTACTTC.

The chain is built from TRBV23-1 and TRBJ2-7; D is perhaps TRBD1 or TRBD2 (6 bases each). TRBV23-1 counts as an open reading frame of uncertain function. This CDR3 comprises 15 residues. The V end lost 4 bases, the J end lost 4 bases, and 17 bases lay between the germline ends. CDR3 in amino acids: CASSPRGRVGYEQYF. Here the CDR3 DNA reads TGCGCCAGCAGTCCCCGGGGGCGTGTGGGATACGAGCAGTACTTC.

The chain couples TRBV5-1 to TRBJ2-5; D is perhaps TRBD1 or TRBD2 (5 bases each). Germline V lookup: CDR1 SGHRS, CDR2 YFSETQ. The CDR3 contains 15 residues. V lost 5 bases, J lost 2 bases, and 16 bases lay in between. The CDR3 coding sequence is TGCGCCAGCAGGCTCAACGGGGCTTCGCAAGAGACCCAGTACTTC. It specifies CASRLNGASQETQYF.

This clone came up a few times. The V and J genes are TRBV19 and TRBJ1-4; 9 nucleotides match TRBD1. There are 15 residues in the CDR3. Germline trimming cut 1 base from V and 8 bases from J; bases unmatched to any gene: 5. Germline CDR1 reads LNHDA; CDR2 reads SQIVND (reference sequence). Here the CDR3 reads CASSIAGTGKEKLFF. The CDR3, as DNA: TGTGCCAGTAGTATAGCCGGGACAGGGAAAGAAAAACTGTTTTTT.

This clone was picked up a small number of times. This rearrangement joins TRBV18 to TRBJ2-1; maybe TRBD2 (5 bases). Trimming cost V 0 bases and J 6 bases, with 18 bases left between them. The CDR3 contains 17 residues. Germline assignment: CDR1 KGHSH and CDR2 LQKENI. The CDR3 reads CASSPPSRTQTGNEQFF. The CDR3 region has the DNA TGTGCCAGCTCACCACCGAGCCGGACTCAAACGGGCAATGAGCAGTTCTTC.

The sample holds a few counts of this clone. The chain couples TRBV2 to TRBJ2-3; no clear D. Germline CDR1 SNHLY, CDR2 FYNNEI. The CDR3 runs to 12 residues. Trimming pared 3 bases from V and 5 bases from J, leaving 6 bases between. CDR3 nucleotide sequence: TGTGCCAGCAGTGATTGGAGAGATACGCAGTATTTT. Translating gives CASSDWRDTQYF.

This chain joins TRBV6-4 and TRBJ2-3; D tentatively reads TRBD1 or TRBD2 (5 bases each). V was shortened by 4 bases and J by 5 bases, with 13 bases between the two germline ends. CDR3 length: 14 residues. Germline CDR1 and CDR2: MRHNA and SNTAGT. The CDR3 nucleotides read TGTGCCAGCAGTGCCAATAATGGGGGAGATACGCAGTATTTT. It specifies CASSANNGGDTQYF.

This clone was seen many times. The chain uses TRBV4-1 and TRBJ1-2; unclear D gene. Trimming took off 0 bases at V and 0 bases at J, with 17 bases between the two ends. This CDR3 has 18 amino acids. Germline CDR1 MGHRA, CDR2 YSYEKL. Here the CDR3 DNA reads TGCGCCAGCAGCCAAGACTTTGCGGTCGCTGGAGCTAACTATGGCTACACCTTC. Protein sequence: CASSQDFAVAGANYGYTF.

The chain is built from TRBV5-1 and TRBJ2-7; TRBD1 matches 9 bases. V shed 2 bases and J 6 bases; nucleotides not matched to a gene: 6. CDR3 length: 14 amino acids. Germline values: CDR1 SGHRS, CDR2 YFSETQ. For the CDR3, the DNA is TGCGCCAGCAGCTTAGGACAGGGGTTTTTCGAGCAGTACTTC. Translated: CASSLGQGFFEQYF. The full variable domain, with the rest looked up from reference TRBV5-1 and TRBJ2-7, is KAGVTQTPRYLIKTRGQQVTLSCSPISGHRSVSWYQQTPGQGLQFLFEYFSETQRNKGNFPGRFSGRQFSNSRSEMNVSTLELGDSALYLCASSLGQGFFEQYFGPGTRLTVT.

The V call is TRBV19, the J call TRBJ2-7; 10 positions agree with TRBD1. CDR3 length: 13 residues. V dropped 4 bases and J dropped 8; count of bases not matched to a gene: 5. Germline CDR1 LNHDA, CDR2 SQIVND (reference sequence). This chain's CDR3 is CASSTDRGLKQYF. In DNA form, the CDR3 reads TGTGCCAGTAGTACAGACAGGGGGCTGAAGCAGTACTTC.

This clone showed up just a few times. The gene calls are TRBV7-9 and TRBJ2-5, with D possibly being TRBD1 (6 bases). Germline V gives CDR1 SEHNR, CDR2 FQNEAQ (reference sequence). This CDR3 is 14 amino acids long. With 3 bases removed from V and 3 bases from J, the gap between germline ends came to 11 bases. CDR3 nucleotides: TGTGCCAGCAGCTTGGGGACACAAAAAGAGACCCAGTACTTC. Protein sequence: CASSLGTQKETQYF. Full variable domain (missing parts from reference TRBV7-9 and TRBJ2-5): DTGVSQNPRHKITKRGQNVTFRCDPISEHNRLYWYRQTLGQGPEFLTYFQNEAQLEKSRLLSDRFSAERPKGSFSTLEIQRTEQGDSAMYLCASSLGTQKETQYFGPGTRLLVL.

This clone turned up a few times. J is TRBJ1-3 and V is TRBV6-5; a weak D match, TRBD1 (6 bases). The germline V gene encodes CDR1 MNHEY and CDR2 SVGAGI. The V end lost 6 bases, the J end lost 0 bases, and 12 bases lay between the germline ends. The CDR3 length is 15 residues. CDR3 protein: CASRGSRGSGNTIYF. Here the CDR3 DNA reads TGTGCCAGCAGGGGGTCCAGGGGCTCTGGAAACACCATATATTTT.

The chain combines TRBV7-8 with TRBJ2-3, with 11 bases lining up with TRBD2. Germline CDR1 and CDR2: SGHVS and FQNEAQ. This CDR3 contains 17 residues. The V and J ends lost 8 bases and 4 bases, in that order; junction bases with no gene match: 14. CDR3 in DNA: TGTGCCAGCCTATCCTTCTTAGCGGGAGGGCCAGCAGATACGCAGTATTTT. Translated, it gives CASLSFLAGGPADTQYF.

The gene calls are TRBV10-3 and TRBJ1-1; D is uncertain. The V end was cut by 2 bases, the J end by 1 base, with 8 bases between. Per the germline V gene, CDR1 is ENHRY and CDR2 is SYGVKD. The CDR3 consists of 14 residues. CDR3 region: CAISEGLRNTEAFF. The CDR3 DNA is TGTGCCATCAGTGAGGGACTCAGGAACACTGAAGCTTTCTTT.

The rearrangement joins TRBV29-1 to TRBJ2-7; 9 positions match TRBD1. The germline V gene encodes CDR1 SQVTM and CDR2 ANQGSEA. V lost 6 bases to trimming and J lost 6 bases; unmatched junction nucleotides: 6. The CDR3 spans 12 residues. The CDR3 coding sequence is TGCAGCGTAGGACAGGGGATGCGCGAGCAGTACTTC. Translated: CSVGQGMREQYF.

This clone was found once. The CDR3 DNA reads TGCGCCAGCAGCTTTACGGACAGGGGGCGAAAGGGCTACACCTTC. This sequence encodes CASSFTDRGRKGYTF. The gene calls are TRBV5-1 and TRBJ1-2; 11 bases map to TRBD1. V shed 2 bases, J shed 8 bases, and the junction held 8 bases outside the gene matches. The V gene's germline CDR1 is SGHRS and CDR2 YFSETQ. The CDR3 consists of 15 residues.